These T cell receptor beta chains were read from a single sample in a study of cytomegalovirus exposure and HLA in healthy donors. Only in-frame clones appear in the TCRdb table, and some are missing; sequencing was by immunoSEQ multiplex PCR. Recorded for this sample: 130,000 or so clones. Input material: PBMCs. All receptors derive from a woman aged 40 to 55 in good health and CMV-seropositive. The CDR3 runs from the conserved cysteine through the conserved F or W. A D gene is named only where the DNA matches it firmly.

d_gene	v_gene	j_gene	CDR3nt	CDR3aa
NA	TRBV9	TRBJ1-2	TGTGCCAGCAGCCCCAGGTGGCCCCAAGCGGACTATGGCTACACCTTC	CASSPRWPQADYGYTF
NA	TRBV5-1	TRBJ2-3	TGCGCCAGCAGCTTGCAGGGGATGGGAGATACGCAGTATTTT	CASSLQGMGDTQYF
NA	TRBV7-9	TRBJ2-5	TGTGCCAGCAGCTTGAGCTCGTTGGAGACCCAGTACTTC	CASSLSSLETQYF
TRBD2	TRBV6-5	TRBJ2-7	TGTGCCAGCAGCCGGGGGGTTACAGGAAACTACGAGCAGTACTTC	CASSRGVTGNYEQYF
NA	TRBV27	TRBJ1-2	TGTGCCAGCAGGGGGGGCGGGGGAGAGGGCTACACCTTC	CASRGGGGEGYTF
NA	TRBV27	TRBJ1-5	TGTGCCAGCAGTTGGGGGCGAGGGGGACAGCCCCAGCATTTT	CASSWGRGGQPQHF
TRBD1	TRBV19	TRBJ2-5	TGTGCCAGTAGTACCTTCACCGGGACAGGGGAAGAGACCCAGTACTTC	CASSTFTGTGEETQYF
NA	TRBV4-1	TRBJ2-3	TGCGCCAGCAGCCAAGATTTCACGAGGGCCGAGGAAGATACGCAGTATTTT	CASSQDFTRAEEDTQYF
TRBD2	TRBV6-1	TRBJ2-1	TGTGCCAGCAGTGTTGAACTAGCGGAGAATGAGCAGTTCTTC	CASSVELAENEQFF
TRBD1	TRBV19	TRBJ1-1	TGTGCCAGTACCCTCACAGGGGGGAACACTGAAGCTTTCTTT	CASTLTGGNTEAFF
NA	TRBV7-2	TRBJ1-5	TGTGCCAGCAGCTTAGCGAACAGAAATCAGCCCCAGCATTTT	CASSLANRNQPQHF
TRBD2	TRBV11-1	TRBJ2-1	TGTGCCAGCAGCTTAGAGGAACTAGCGGGAGTTCGGGAGCAGTTCTTC	CASSLEELAGVREQFF
TRBD1	TRBV7-6	TRBJ2-7	TGTGCCAGCAGCTTAGGTGGGACAGGGGACGAGCAGTACTTC	CASSLGGTGDEQYF
NA	TRBV10-1	TRBJ1-1	TGCGCCAGCAGCCCGACAGCGTCCATGAACACTGAAGCTTTCTTT	CASSPTASMNTEAFF
NA	TRBV29-1	TRBJ2-5	TGCAGCGTTGAAGCCCTAGGGGCAGAGACCCAGTACTTC	CSVEALGAETQYF
NA	TRBV20-1	TRBJ1-1	TGCAGTGCGGGCCGGACAGTTGAAGCTTTCTTT	CSAGRTVEAFF
TRBD1	TRBV7-2	TRBJ2-7	TGTGCCAGCAGCATAAGACAGGGGGACCCTTACGAGCAGTACTTC	CASSIRQGDPYEQYF
TRBD2	TRBV19	TRBJ2-2	TGTGCCAGTAGTATCCGGACTAGCGGGAACTCCGGGGAGCTGTTTTTT	CASSIRTSGNSGELFF
NA	TRBV11-3	TRBJ2-2	TGTGCCAGCAGCTTCTCCGGGACACTGAACACCGGGGAGCTGTTTTTT	CASSFSGTLNTGELFF
TRBD2	TRBV5-6	TRBJ2-2	TGTGCCAGCAGCTGGGGTAGCGGGGGGAACACCGGGGAGCTGTTTTTT	CASSWGSGGNTGELFF
NA	TRBV19	TRBJ1-4	TGTGCCAGTAGTTTGGGGCAGGGCGAAAAACTGTTTTTT	CASSLGQGEKLFF
TRBD1	TRBV10-3	TRBJ2-7	TGTGCCATCAGTGATGTTAGGGACAGGGCCAACGAGCAGTACTTC	CAISDVRDRANEQYF
NA	TRBV14	TRBJ1-2	TGTGCCAGCAGCCAAGGGGCCTATGGCTACACCTTC	CASSQGAYGYTF
NA	TRBV7-9	TRBJ1-1	TGTGCCAGCACCTCGTTAAACAGCATGAACACTGAAGCTTTCTTT	CASTSLNSMNTEAFF
TRBD2	TRBV7-2	TRBJ2-1	TGTGCCAGCAGCTCGACTAGCGGGGGCTTAGTGAATGAGCAGTTCTTC	CASSSTSGGLVNEQFF
NA	TRBV11-2	TRBJ2-1	TGTGCCAGCAGCTTACCCAGGGGGGCTAGCGGGTTCTACAATGAGCAGTTCTTC	CASSLPRGASGFYNEQFF
TRBD1	TRBV13	TRBJ1-1	TGTGCCAGCACCGACAGGGCGGACACTGAAGCTTTCTTT	CASTDRADTEAFF
TRBD1	TRBV6-6	TRBJ2-7	TGTGCCAGCAGGACAGGGAGCTCCTACGAGCAGTACTTC	CASRTGSSYEQYF
NA	TRBV7-3	TRBJ1-1	TGTGCCAGCAGCTTAACCGCAAAGCCGACAGGTGAGGCTTTCTTT	CASSLTAKPTGEAFF
TRBD2	TRBV7-2	TRBJ2-1	TGTGCCAGCAGCTTAGGCGCGGGAGCGGGCCTCAGTGAGCAGTTCTTC	CASSLGAGAGLSEQFF
NA	TRBV5-6	TRBJ2-7	TGTGCCAGCCAAACAGGCCCCCGGTCGGGCTCCTACGAGCAGTACTTC	CASQTGPRSGSYEQYF
NA	TRBV21-1	TRBJ1-1	TGTGCCAGCGGGAAGGGACATCGAGCTTTCTTT	CASGKGHRAFF
TRBD2	TRBV15	TRBJ2-1	TGTGCCACCAGCACTTCAGCGGGAGGGGGCGCGCAGTTCTTC	CATSTSAGGGAQFF
NA	TRBV5-1	TRBJ2-2	TGCGCCAGCAGCTTGGTTCCTGCGGGACTCACCGGGGAGCTGTTTTTT	CASSLVPAGLTGELFF
NA	TRBV6-1	TRBJ1-1	TGTGCCAGCAGTGAAGCGGGCGAGAACACTGAAGCTTTCTTT	CASSEAGENTEAFF
NA	TRBV27	TRBJ1-2	TGTGCCACCCGGGGGGCGATTGGCTACACCTTC	CATRGAIGYTF
TRBD2	TRBV5-1	TRBJ2-7	TGCGCCAGCAGCACGGGACTAGCGGGAGGATCACCGAATTACGAGCAGTACTTC	CASSTGLAGGSPNYEQYF
NA	TRBV7-2	TRBJ2-7	TGTGCCAGCAGCTTAGGAGCGCTCTCCTACGAGCAGTACTTC	CASSLGALSYEQYF
NA	TRBV7-2	TRBJ2-3	TGTGCCAGCAGCTTACATGCCGGGACAATGAAAACAGATACGCAGTATTTT	CASSLHAGTMKTDTQYF
TRBD2	TRBV7-3	TRBJ2-1	TGTGCCAGCAGTTACGATAGGGAAGCGGGAGTAAGTGAGCAGTTCTTC	CASSYDREAGVSEQFF